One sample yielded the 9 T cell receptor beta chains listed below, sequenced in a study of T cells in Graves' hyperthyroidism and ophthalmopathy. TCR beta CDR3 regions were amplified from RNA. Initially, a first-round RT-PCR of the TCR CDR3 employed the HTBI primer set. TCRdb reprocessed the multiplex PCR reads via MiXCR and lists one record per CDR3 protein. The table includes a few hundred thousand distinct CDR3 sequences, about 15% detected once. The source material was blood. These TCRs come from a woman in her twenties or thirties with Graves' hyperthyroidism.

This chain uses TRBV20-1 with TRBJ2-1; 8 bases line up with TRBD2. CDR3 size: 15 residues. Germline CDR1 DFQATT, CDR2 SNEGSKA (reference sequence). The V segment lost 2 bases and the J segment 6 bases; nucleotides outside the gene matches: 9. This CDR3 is CSARRTGGGSNEQFF. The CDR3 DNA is TGCAGTGCTAGACGGACGGGGGGGGGGTCCAATGAGCAGTTCTTC.

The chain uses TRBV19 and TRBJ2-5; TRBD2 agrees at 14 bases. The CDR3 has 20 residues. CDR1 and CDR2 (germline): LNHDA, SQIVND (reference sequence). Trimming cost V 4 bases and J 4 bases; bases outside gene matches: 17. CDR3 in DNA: TGTGCCAGTAGTACGACACCTATCGGGACTAGCGGGAGTATAAGAGAGACCCAGTACTTC. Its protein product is CASSTTPIGTSGSIRETQYF.

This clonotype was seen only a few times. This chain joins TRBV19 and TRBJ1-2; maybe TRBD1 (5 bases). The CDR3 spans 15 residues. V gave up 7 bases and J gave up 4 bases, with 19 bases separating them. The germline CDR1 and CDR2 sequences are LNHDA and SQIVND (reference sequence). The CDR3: CASTVQGEERYGYTF. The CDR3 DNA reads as TGTGCCAGTACCGTGCAGGGAGAGGAGCGCTATGGCTACACCTTC.

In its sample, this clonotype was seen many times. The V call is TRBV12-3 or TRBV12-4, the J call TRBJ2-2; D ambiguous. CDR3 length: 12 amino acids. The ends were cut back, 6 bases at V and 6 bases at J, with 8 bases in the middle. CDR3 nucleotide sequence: TGTGCCAGCAGCCCCGGGCCCGGGGAGCTGTTTTTT. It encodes CASSPGPGELFF.

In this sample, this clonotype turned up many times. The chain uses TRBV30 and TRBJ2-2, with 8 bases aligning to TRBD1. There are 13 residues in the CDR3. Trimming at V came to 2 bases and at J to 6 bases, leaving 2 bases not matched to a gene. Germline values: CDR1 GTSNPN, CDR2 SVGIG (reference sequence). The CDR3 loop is CAWSRTGSGELFF. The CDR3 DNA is TGTGCCTGGAGTAGGACAGGGTCCGGGGAGCTGTTTTTT.

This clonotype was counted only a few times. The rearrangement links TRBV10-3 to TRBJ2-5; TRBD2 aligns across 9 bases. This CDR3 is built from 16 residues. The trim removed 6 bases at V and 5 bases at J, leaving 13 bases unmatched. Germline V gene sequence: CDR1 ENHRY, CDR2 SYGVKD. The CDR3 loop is CAISTGRGLAGETQYF. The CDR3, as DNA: TGTGCCATCAGCACCGGGAGGGGACTAGCTGGGGAGACCCAGTACTTC.

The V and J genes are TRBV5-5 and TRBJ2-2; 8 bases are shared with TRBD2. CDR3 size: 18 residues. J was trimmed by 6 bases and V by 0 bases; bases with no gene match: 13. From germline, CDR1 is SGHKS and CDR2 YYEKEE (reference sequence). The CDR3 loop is CASSLVAGRPGDAGELFF. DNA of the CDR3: TGTGCCAGCAGCTTGGTAGCGGGGCGCCCCGGGGACGCCGGGGAGCTGTTTTTT.

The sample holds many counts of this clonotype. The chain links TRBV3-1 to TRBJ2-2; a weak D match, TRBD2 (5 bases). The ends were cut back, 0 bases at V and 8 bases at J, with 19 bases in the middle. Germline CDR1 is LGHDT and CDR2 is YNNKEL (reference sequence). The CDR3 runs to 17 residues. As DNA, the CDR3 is TGTGCCAGCAGCCAAGATAAGAGATTCGGGCGGAGGGGGGAGCTGTTTTTT. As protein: CASSQDKRFGRRGELFF.

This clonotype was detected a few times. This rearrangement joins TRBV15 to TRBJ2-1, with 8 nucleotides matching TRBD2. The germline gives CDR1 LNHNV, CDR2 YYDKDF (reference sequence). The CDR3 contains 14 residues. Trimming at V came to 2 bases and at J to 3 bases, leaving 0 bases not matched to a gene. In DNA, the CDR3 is TGTGCCACCAGCAGAAGCGGGAGCTACAATGAGCAGTTCTTC. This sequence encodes CATSRSGSYNEQFF.